This T cell receptor (beta chain) came from a study of cytomegalovirus exposure and HLA in healthy donors. General study results and limits: The authors later linked a missense DCLRE1C variant to TCR beta V- and J-gene trimming. Of the V segments, some could not be distinguished, including TRBV6-2 and TRBV6-3, and were excluded.

From germline, CDR1 is MDHEN and CDR2 SYDVKM. The trim removed 3 bases at V and 1 base at J, leaving 7 bases unmatched. This CDR3 has 16 residues. A remark on this clone: Its antigen remains unidentified.

In the PCR, 60 Vbeta and 13 Jbeta primers were used. Authors' methods: The count from a later analysis was some 76 million unique TCR beta chains, 9.5 million to 13 million of them shared. Profiling relied on immunoSEQ multiplex PCR, and the TCRdb table lists in-frame clones only, not all of them. D and trimming were read from the DNA, whereas the V and J calls and clone size are those reported in that table. Seen here are 200,000 to 250,000 clones, about 74% observed once, and the top ten hold around 15%. V gene TRBV28 combines with J gene TRBJ2-7; TRBD1 aligns across 9 bases. This clonotype originated in a man aged 40-49 years in good health and CMV-seronegative. Sequencing was done on a sample of PBMCs. The CDR3 bases are TGTGCCAGCAGTTTGGATTACGGGACAGGGTCCTACGAGCAGTACTTC. This codes for CASSLDYGTGSYEQYF. Together with reference TRBV28 and TRBJ2-7, the CDR3 gives the full variable domain: DVKVTQSSRYLVKRTGEKVFLECVQDMDHENMFWYRQDPGLGLRLIYFSYDVKMKEKGDIPEGYSVSREKKERFSLILESASTNQTSMYLCASSLDYGTGSYEQYFGPGTRLTVT.